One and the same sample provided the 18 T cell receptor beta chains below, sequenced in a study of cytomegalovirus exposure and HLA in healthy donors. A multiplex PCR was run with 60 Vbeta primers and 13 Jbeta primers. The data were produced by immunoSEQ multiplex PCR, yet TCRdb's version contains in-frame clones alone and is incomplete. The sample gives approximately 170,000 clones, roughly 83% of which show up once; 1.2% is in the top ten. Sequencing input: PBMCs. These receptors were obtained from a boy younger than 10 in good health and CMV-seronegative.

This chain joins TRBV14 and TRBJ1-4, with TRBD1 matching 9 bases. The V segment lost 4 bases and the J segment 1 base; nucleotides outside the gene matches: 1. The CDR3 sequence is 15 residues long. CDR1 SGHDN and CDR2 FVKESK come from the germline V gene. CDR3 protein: CASSPDRGTNEKLFF. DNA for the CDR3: TGTGCCAGCAGCCCGGACAGGGGAACTAATGAAAAACTGTTTTTT.

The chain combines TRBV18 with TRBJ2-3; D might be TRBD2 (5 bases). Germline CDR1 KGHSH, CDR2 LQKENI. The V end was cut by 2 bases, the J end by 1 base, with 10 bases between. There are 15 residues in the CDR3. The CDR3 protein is CASSPTRAGTDTQYF. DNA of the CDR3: TGTGCCAGCTCACCAACCCGAGCGGGCACAGATACGCAGTATTTT.

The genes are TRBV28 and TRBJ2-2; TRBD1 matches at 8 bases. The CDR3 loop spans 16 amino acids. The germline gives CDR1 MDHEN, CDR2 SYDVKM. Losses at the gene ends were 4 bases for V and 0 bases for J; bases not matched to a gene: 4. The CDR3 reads CASSSGTGSNTGELFF. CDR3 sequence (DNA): TGTGCCAGCAGTTCAGGGACAGGCTCGAACACCGGGGAGCTGTTTTTT.

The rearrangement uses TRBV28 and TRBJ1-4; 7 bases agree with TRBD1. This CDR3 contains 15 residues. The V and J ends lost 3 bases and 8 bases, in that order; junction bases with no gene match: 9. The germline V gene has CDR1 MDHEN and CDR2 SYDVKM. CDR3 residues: CASSFAGTEEEKLFF. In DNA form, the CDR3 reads TGTGCCAGCAGTTTTGCCGGGACAGAGGAGGAAAAACTGTTTTTT.

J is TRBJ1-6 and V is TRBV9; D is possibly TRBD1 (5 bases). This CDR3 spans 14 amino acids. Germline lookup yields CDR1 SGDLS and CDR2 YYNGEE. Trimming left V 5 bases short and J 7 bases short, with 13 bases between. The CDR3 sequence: CASSGRDQNSPLHF. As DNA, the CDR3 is TGTGCCAGCAGTGGCAGGGATCAAAATTCACCCCTCCACTTT.

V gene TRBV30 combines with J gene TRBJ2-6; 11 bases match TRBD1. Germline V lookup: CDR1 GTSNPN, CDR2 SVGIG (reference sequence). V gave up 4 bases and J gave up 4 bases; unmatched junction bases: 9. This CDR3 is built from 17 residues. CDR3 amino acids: CAWKGGQGATGANVLTF. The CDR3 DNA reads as TGTGCCTGGAAAGGCGGACAGGGGGCGACGGGGGCCAACGTCCTGACTTTC.

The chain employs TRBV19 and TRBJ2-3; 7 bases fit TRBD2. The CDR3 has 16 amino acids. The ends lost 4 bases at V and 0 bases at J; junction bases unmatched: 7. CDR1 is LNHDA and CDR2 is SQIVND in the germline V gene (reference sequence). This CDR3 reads CASSTVAGPSTDTQYF. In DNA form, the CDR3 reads TGTGCCAGTAGTACGGTAGCGGGCCCTAGCACAGATACGCAGTATTTT.

This CDR3 reads CASSATSGYLSSYNEQFF. The CDR3 nucleotides are TGCGCCAGCAGTGCGACTAGCGGGTACCTGAGCTCCTACAATGAGCAGTTCTTC. The chain links TRBV10-2 to TRBJ2-1; TRBD2 aligns across 10 bases. The germline V gene encodes CDR1 WSHSY and CDR2 SAAADI. The CDR3 spans 18 residues. Trimming cost V 4 bases and J 0 bases; bases outside gene matches: 9.

CDR3: CASSYWDRAPYEQYF. In nucleotides, the CDR3 is TGTGCCAGCAGTTACTGGGACAGGGCCCCCTACGAGCAGTACTTC. V and J are TRBV6-6 and TRBJ2-7; 9 positions agree with TRBD1. CDR3 length: 15 amino acids. Germline CDR1 MNHNY, CDR2 SVGAGI (reference sequence). Trimming took 1 base from V and 2 from J; bases not matched to a gene: 3.

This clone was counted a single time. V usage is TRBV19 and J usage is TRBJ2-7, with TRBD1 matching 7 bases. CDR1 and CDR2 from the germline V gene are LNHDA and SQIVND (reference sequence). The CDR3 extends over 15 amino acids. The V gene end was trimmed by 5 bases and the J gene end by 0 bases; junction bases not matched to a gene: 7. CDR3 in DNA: TGTGCCAGTAGTGCGCGACAGGGTAGCTCCTACGAGCAGTACTTC. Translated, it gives CASSARQGSSYEQYF.

The DNA for the CDR3 is TGTGCCAGCAGCGACAGGGGGAGATTGGATAATTCACCCCTCCACTTT. This encodes CASSDRGRLDNSPLHF. The chain joins TRBV9 to TRBJ1-6, with TRBD1 matching over 8 bases. Germline V CDR1 and CDR2: SGDLS, YYNGEE. With V trimmed by 3 bases and J by 5 bases, 7 bases remained unmatched. The CDR3 length is 16 residues.

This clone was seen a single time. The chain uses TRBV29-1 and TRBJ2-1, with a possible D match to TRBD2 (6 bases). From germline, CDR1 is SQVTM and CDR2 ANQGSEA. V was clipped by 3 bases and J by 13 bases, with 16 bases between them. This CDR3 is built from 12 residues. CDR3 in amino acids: CSVDLGGSLQFF. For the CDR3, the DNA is TGCAGCGTTGACCTAGGAGGGTCTCTCCAGTTCTTC.

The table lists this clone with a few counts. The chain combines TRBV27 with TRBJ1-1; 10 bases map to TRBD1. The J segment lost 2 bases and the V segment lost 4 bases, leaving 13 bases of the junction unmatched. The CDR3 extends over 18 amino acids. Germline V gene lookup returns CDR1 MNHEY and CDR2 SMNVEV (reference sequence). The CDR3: CASSSLPLTGGINTEAFF. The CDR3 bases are TGTGCCAGCAGTTCCCTACCCTTGACAGGGGGCATAAACACTGAAGCTTTCTTT.

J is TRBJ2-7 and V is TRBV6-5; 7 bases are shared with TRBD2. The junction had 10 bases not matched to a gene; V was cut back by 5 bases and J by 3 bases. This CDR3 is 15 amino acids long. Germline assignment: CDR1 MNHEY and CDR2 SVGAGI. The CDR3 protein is CASSPSGVLFYEQYF. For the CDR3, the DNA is TGTGCCAGCAGTCCCAGCGGGGTGCTCTTCTACGAGCAGTACTTC.

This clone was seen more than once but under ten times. The CDR3 here is CASSQEWGRNRGWNYGYTF. The CDR3 coding sequence is TGCGCCAGCAGCCAAGAGTGGGGGCGAAACAGGGGCTGGAACTATGGCTACACCTTC. The chain uses TRBV4-3 and TRBJ1-2, with 7 bases lining up with TRBD1. V was clipped by 0 bases and J by 2 bases; unmatched bases: 15. Germline assignment: CDR1 LGHNA and CDR2 YSLEER. There are 19 residues in the CDR3.

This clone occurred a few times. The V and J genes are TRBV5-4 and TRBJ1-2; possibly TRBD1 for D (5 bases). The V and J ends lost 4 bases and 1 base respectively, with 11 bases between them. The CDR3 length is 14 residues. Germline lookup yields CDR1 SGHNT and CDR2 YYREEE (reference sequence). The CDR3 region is CASSVGQDNYGYTF. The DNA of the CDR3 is TGTGCCAGCAGCGTGGGGCAGGATAACTATGGCTACACCTTC.

The CDR3 here is CASSTSEGQPQHF. The CDR3 nucleotides read TGTGCCAGCAGTACGTCCGAGGGCCAGCCCCAGCATTTT. The V call is TRBV27, the J call TRBJ1-5; no reliable D call. CDR3 size: 13 residues. The V and J ends lost 5 bases and 7 bases respectively, with 12 bases between them. Germline V gives CDR1 MNHEY, CDR2 SMNVEV (reference sequence).

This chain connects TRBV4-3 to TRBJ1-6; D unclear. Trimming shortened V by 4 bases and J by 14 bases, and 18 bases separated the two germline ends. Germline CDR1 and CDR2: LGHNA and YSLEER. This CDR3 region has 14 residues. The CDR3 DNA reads TGCGCCAGCAGCCCCGAGGAAAGGAGCGGTTCCCTCCACTTT. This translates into CASSPEERSGSLHF.